One and the same sample provided the 6 T cell receptor beta chains below, sequenced in a study of blood T cell repertoires in COVID-19. Clones were read by immunoSEQ multiplex PCR, and TCRdb kept only the in-frame ones, dropping some. The repertoire has roughly 200,000 clones, around four fifths of them found once; the top ten carry about a fifth. Material for sequencing was peripheral blood. These receptors all come from a human donor in a cohort sampled during active COVID-19.

CDR3 nucleotide sequence: TGTGCCTGGAGTGTACGCCGGACAGGGGTTGCCGAGCAGTACTTC. Amino acid sequence: CAWSVRRTGVAEQYF. This chain connects TRBV30 to TRBJ2-7; TRBD1 matches 9 bases. Germline loops: CDR1 GTSNPN, CDR2 SVGIG (reference sequence). CDR3 length: 15 amino acids. With V trimmed by 0 bases and J by 6 bases, 9 bases remained unmatched.

The chain is built from TRBV3-1 (or the pseudogene TRBV3-2) and TRBJ2-3; 7 bases line up with TRBD2. Germline trimming cut 4 bases from V and 2 bases from J; bases unmatched to any gene: 6. The CDR3 is made up of 15 amino acids. CDR1 and CDR2 from the germline V gene are LGHDT and YNNKEL (reference sequence). This CDR3 reads CASSLGAGTTDTQYF. The CDR3 coding sequence is TGTGCCAGCAGCCTGGGAGCGGGAACCACAGATACGCAGTATTTT.

V usage is TRBV29-1 and J usage is TRBJ2-3; perhaps TRBD1 as D (5 bases). There are 12 residues in the CDR3. Germline V gives CDR1 SQVTM, CDR2 ANQGSEA. Trimming stripped 2 bases from V and 8 bases from J, with 11 bases between. CDR3 coding DNA: TGCAGCGTTGAAAGGGGCAGGCCTACGCAGTATTTT. Translating gives CSVERGRPTQYF.

This sequence joins TRBV6-4 and TRBJ1-1, with TRBD1 identical over 10 bases. Germline loops: CDR1 MRHNA, CDR2 SNTAGT. There are 14 residues in the CDR3. Trimming removed 4 bases from V and 4 bases from J; junction bases left unmatched: 3. The CDR3 DNA sequence: TGTGCCAGCAGTGCGGACAGGGGGAGCACTGAAGCTTTCTTT. Amino acid sequence: CASSADRGSTEAFF.

This clone has just one count. Here the CDR3 reads CASSLRRQTSGANVLTF. The CDR3 bases are TGTGCCAGCAGCTTAAGGCGACAAACCTCTGGGGCCAACGTCCTGACTTTC. The V call is TRBV11-2, the J call TRBJ2-6; D not certain. The CDR3 is made up of 17 amino acids. CDR1 SGHAT and CDR2 FQNNGV come from the germline V gene. The germline V and J ends were trimmed by 2 bases and 0 bases, with 11 bases remaining between them.

A note on this clone: The identical CDR3 is also encoded by other nucleotide sequences in the sample. The V and J genes are TRBV6-5 and TRBJ1-1; D is uncertain. This CDR3 region has 13 residues. The ends were cut back, 5 bases at V and 1 base at J, with 8 bases in the middle. The germline CDR1 and CDR2 sequences are MNHEY and SVGAGI. The CDR3 protein is CASSPGGNTEAFF. The CDR3 coding sequence is TGTGCCAGCAGTCCGGGTGGGAACACTGAAGCTTTCTTT.